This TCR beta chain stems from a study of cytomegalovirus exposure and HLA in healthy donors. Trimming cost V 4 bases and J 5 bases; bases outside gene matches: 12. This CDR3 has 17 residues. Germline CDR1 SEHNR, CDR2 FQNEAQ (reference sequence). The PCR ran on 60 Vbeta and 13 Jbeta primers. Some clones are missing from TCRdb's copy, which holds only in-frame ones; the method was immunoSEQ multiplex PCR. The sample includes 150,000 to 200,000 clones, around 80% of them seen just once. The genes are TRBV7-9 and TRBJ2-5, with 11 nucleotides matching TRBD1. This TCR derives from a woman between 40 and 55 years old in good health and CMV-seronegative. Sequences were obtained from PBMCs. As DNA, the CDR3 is TGTGCCAGCAGCTCCCCCCGGGACAGGGGGATTGAGGAGACCCAGTACTTC. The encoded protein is CASSSPRDRGIEETQYF. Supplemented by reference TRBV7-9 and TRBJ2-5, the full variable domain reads DTGVSQNPRHKITKRGQNVTFRCDPISEHNRLYWYRQTLGQGPEFLTYFQNEAQLEKSRLLSDRFSAERPKGSFSTLEIQRTEQGDSAMYLCASSSPRDRGIEETQYFGPGTRLLVL.